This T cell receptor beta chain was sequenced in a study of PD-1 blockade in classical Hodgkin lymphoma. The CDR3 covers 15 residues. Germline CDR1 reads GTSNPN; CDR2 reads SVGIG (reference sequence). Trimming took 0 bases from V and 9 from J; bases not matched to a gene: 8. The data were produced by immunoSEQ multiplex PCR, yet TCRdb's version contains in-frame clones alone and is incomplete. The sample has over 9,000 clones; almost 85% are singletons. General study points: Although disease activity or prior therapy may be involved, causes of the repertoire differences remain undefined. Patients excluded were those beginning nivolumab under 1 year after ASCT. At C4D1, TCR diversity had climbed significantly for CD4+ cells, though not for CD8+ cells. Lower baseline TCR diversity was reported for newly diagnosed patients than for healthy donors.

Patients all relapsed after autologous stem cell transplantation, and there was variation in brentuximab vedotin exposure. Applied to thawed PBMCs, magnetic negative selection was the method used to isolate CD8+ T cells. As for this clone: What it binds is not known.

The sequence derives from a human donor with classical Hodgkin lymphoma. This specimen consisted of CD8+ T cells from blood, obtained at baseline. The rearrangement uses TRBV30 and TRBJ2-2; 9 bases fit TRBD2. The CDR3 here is CAWSVLREGHRELFF. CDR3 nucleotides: TGTGCCTGGAGTGTTTTGCGGGAGGGCCACAGGGAGCTGTTTTTT.